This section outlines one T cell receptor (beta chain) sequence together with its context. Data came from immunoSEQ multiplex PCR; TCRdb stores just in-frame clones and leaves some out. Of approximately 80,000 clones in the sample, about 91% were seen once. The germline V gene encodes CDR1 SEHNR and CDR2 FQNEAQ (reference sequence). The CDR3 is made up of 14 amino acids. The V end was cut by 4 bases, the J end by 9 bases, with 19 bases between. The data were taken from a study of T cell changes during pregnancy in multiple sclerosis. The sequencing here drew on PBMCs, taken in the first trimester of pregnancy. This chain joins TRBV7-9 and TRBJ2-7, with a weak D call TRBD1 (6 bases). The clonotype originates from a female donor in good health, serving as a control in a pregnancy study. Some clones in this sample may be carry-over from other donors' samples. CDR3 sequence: CASSSAGQTDGQYF. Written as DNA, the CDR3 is TGTGCCAGCAGCTCAGCAGGACAGACTGACGGGCAGTACTTC.